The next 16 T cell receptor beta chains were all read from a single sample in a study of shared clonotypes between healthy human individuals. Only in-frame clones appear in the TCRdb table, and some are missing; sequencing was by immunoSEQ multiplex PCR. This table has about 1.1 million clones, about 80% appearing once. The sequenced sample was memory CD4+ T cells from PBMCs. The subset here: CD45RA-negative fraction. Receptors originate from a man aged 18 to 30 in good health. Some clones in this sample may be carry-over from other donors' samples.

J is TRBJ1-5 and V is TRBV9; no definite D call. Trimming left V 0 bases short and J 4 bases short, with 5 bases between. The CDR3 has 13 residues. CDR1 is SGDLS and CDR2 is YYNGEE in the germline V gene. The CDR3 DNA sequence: TGTGCCAGCAGCGTAGCTGGGAATCAGCCCCAGCATTTT. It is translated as CASSVAGNQPQHF.

Here the CDR3 reads CASSLESGPNTEAFF. The CDR3 DNA reads TGTGCCAGCAGCTTGGAGTCAGGACCGAACACTGAAGCTTTCTTT. V and J are TRBV5-6 and TRBJ1-1; D uncertain. Trimming pared 0 bases from V and 1 base from J, leaving 10 bases between. The germline CDR1 and CDR2 sequences are SGHDT and YYEEEE. CDR3 length equals 15 residues.

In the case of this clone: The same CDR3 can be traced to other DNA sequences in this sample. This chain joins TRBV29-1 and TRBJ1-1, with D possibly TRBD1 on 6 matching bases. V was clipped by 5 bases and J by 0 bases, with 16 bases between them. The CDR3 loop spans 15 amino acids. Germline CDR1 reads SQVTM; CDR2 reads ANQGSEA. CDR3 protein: CSVSGGWGMNTEAFF. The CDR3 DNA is TGCAGCGTTAGCGGGGGCTGGGGGATGAACACTGAAGCTTTCTTT.

The chain's CDR3 is CASSYFIRETTGELFF. For the CDR3, the DNA is TGTGCCAGCAGTTACTTTATACGGGAGACCACCGGGGAGCTGTTTTTT. The V call is TRBV6-5, the J call TRBJ2-2; a possible D gene is TRBD2 (6 bases). Trimming removed 1 base from V and 4 bases from J, with 13 bases in between. The CDR3 length is 16 residues. Germline CDR1 is MNHEY and CDR2 is SVGAGI.

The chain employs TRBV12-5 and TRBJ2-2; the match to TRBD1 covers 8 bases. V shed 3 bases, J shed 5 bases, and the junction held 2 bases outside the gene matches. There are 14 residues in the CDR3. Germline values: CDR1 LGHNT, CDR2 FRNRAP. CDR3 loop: CASGLGTGTGELFF. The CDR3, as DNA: TGTGCTAGTGGTTTAGGGACAGGAACCGGGGAGCTGTTTTTT.

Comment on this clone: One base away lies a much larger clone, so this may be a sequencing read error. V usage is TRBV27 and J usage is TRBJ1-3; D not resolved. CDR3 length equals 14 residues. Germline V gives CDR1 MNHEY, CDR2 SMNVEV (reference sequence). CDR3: CASSLSFSGNAIYF. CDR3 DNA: TGTGCCAGCAGTTTATCCTTCTCTGGAAACGCCATATATTTT.

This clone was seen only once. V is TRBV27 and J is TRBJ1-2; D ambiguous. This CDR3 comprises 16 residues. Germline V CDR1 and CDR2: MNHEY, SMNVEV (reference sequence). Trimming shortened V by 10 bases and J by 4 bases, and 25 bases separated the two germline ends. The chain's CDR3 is CATPMNRAPAGYGYTF. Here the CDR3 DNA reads TGTGCCACCCCTATGAACCGGGCCCCCGCCGGCTATGGCTACACCTTC.

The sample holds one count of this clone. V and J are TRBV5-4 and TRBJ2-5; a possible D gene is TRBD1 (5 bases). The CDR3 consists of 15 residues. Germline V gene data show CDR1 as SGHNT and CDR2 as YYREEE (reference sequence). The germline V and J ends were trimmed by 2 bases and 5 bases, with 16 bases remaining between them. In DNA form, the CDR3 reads TGTGCCAGCAGCTTAGGAATTGGACAACCGGAGACCCAGTACTTC. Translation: CASSLGIGQPETQYF.

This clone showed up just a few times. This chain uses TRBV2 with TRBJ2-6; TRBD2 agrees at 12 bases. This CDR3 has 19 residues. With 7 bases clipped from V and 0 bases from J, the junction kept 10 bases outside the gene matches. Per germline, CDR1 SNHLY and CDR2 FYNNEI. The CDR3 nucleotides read TGTGCCAGCACCCGATCTTCGACTAGCGGGGGCTCTGGGGCCAACGTCCTGACTTTC. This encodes CASTRSSTSGGSGANVLTF.

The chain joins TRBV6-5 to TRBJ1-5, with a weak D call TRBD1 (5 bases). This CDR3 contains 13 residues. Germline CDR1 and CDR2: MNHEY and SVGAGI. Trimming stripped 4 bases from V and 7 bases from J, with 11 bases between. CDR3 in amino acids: CASSSGHQQPQHF. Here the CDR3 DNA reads TGTGCCAGCAGTTCAGGACACCAACAGCCCCAGCATTTT.

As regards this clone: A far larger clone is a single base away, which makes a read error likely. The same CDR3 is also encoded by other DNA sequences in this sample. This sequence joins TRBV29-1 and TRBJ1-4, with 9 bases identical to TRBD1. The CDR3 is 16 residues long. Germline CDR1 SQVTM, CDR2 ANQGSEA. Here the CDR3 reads CSGPLRRDREDEKLFF. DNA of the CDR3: TGCAGCGGTCCTCTCCGCCGGGACAGGGAGGACGAAAAGCTGTTTTTT.

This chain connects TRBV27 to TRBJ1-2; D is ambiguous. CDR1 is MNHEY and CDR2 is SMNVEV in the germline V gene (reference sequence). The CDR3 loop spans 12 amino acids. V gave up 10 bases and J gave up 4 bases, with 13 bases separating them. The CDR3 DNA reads TGTGCCACCTCCAACCAAGGCTATGGCTACACCTTC. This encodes CATSNQGYGYTF.

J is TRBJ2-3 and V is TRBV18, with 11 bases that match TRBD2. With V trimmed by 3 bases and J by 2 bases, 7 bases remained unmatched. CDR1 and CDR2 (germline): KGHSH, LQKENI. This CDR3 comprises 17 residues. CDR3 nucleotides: TGTGCCAGCTCACCTTCCGGGACTAGCGGTTCCACAGATACGCAGTATTTT. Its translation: CASSPSGTSGSTDTQYF.

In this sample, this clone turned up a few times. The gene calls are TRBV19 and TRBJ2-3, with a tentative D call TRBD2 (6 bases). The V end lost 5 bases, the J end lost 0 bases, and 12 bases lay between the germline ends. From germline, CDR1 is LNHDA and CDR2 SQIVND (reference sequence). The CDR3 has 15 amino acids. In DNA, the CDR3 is TGTGCCAGTAGTGCCCGGAGGGAAAGCACAGATACGCAGTATTTT. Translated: CASSARRESTDTQYF. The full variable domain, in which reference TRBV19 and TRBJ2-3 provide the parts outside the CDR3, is DGGITQSPKYLFRKEGQNVTLSCEQNLNHDAMYWYRQDPGQGLRLIYYSQIVNDFQKGDIAEGYSVSREKKESFPLTVTSAQKNPTAFYLCASSARRESTDTQYFGPGTRLTVL.

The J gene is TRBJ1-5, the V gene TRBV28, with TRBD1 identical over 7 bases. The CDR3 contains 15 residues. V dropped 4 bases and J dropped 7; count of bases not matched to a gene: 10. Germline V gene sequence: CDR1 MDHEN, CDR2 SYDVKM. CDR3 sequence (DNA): TGTGCCAGCAGTTCCCGACAGGGTTTTCGCCAGCCCCAGCATTTT. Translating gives CASSSRQGFRQPQHF.

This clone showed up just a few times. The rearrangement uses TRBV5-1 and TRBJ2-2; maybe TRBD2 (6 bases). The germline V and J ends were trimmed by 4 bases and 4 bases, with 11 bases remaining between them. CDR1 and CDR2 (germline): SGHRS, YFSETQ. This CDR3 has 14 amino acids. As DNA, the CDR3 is TGCGCCAGCAGCGGGGGGAGCGGCACCGGGGAGCTGTTTTTT. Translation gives CASSGGSGTGELFF.